These 30 T cell receptor beta chains originate from one sample sequenced in a study of cytomegalovirus exposure and HLA in healthy donors. Researchers ran the PCR with 60 Vbeta and 13 Jbeta primers. The protocol was immunoSEQ multiplex PCR, while the TCRdb copy is restricted to in-frame clones and leaves out a portion. Its clone listing holds fewer than 150,000 clones. The sample taken for sequencing was PBMCs. These receptors came from a woman in her sixties or seventies in good health and CMV-seronegative.

This rearrangement joins TRBV27 to TRBJ2-7, with 7 bases fitting TRBD2. The CDR3 loop spans 13 amino acids. V lost 4 bases, J lost 4 bases, and 4 bases stayed unmatched. The germline CDR1 and CDR2 sequences are MNHEY and SMNVEV (reference sequence). CDR3 DNA sequence: TGTGCCAGCAGTTCCCGGACTAGGTACGAGCAGTACTTC. The encoded protein is CASSSRTRYEQYF.

The chain carries TRBV28 and TRBJ2-3; D may be TRBD2 (6 bases). The CDR3 length is 14 residues. Between the trimmed V and J ends, which lost 6 bases and 5 bases, there was a span of 15 bases. CDR1 and CDR2 from the germline V gene are MDHEN and SYDVKM. CDR3 bases: TGTGCCAGCAGCCCAAACACGGAGGGAGATACGCAGTATTTT. Its translation: CASSPNTEGDTQYF.

The chain recombines TRBV6-1 with TRBJ2-1, with D unresolved. The V gene lost 6 bases and the J gene lost 3 bases, with 15 bases spanning the gap. This CDR3 has 15 amino acids. Germline CDR1 is MNHNS and CDR2 is SASEGT. The DNA for the CDR3 is TGTGCCAGCAGCCCCCCGTCTGGTAGCTACAATGAGCAGTTCTTC. It is translated as CASSPPSGSYNEQFF.

The CDR3 DNA is TGTGCCAGCAGTCTCCGGACAGGGGATGGCTACACCTTC. This translates into CASSLRTGDGYTF. The rearrangement links TRBV27 to TRBJ1-2, with 9 bases lining up with TRBD1. J lost 6 bases, V lost 5 bases, and 4 bases had no gene match. There are 13 residues in the CDR3. Germline V gene data show CDR1 as MNHEY and CDR2 as SMNVEV (reference sequence).

V usage is TRBV7-9 and J usage is TRBJ1-2; 8 positions match TRBD1. The CDR3 loop spans 11 amino acids. Germline CDR1 is SEHNR and CDR2 is FQNEAQ (reference sequence). V lost 8 bases, J lost 7 bases, and 3 bases stayed unmatched. The CDR3 coding sequence is TGTGCCAGCGGACAGGGTGGTGGCTACACCTTC. As protein: CASGQGGGYTF.

The V call is TRBV6-6, the J call TRBJ1-3; D possibly corresponds to TRBD1 (5 bases). The CDR3 runs 14 residues. The germline V and J ends were trimmed by 5 bases and 4 bases, with 12 bases remaining between them. CDR1 is MNHNY, CDR2 SVGAGI, per germline (reference sequence). This chain's CDR3 is CASSPGGIGNTIYF. In DNA form, the CDR3 reads TGTGCCAGCAGTCCTGGGGGGATCGGAAACACCATATATTTT.

This sequence joins TRBV30 and TRBJ1-1; TRBD1 might be the D (5 bases). The CDR3 has 12 residues. Germline CDR1 reads GTSNPN; CDR2 reads SVGIG (reference sequence). V was pared by 2 bases and J by 6 bases, with 10 bases between. This CDR3 is CAWSFRVSEAFF. DNA for the CDR3: TGTGCCTGGAGTTTCAGGGTGTCTGAAGCTTTCTTT.

The rearrangement links TRBV10-3 to TRBJ2-5, with D tentatively TRBD1 (5 bases). The V and J ends lost 6 bases and 0 bases respectively, with 11 bases between them. CDR1 ENHRY and CDR2 SYGVKD come from the germline V gene. This CDR3 comprises 14 residues. The DNA of the CDR3 is TGTGCCATCAGCCCGAGACAGAACCAAGAGACCCAGTACTTC. Amino acids: CAISPRQNQETQYF.

The rearrangement uses TRBV25-1 and TRBJ1-1, with D perhaps TRBD1 (5 bases). Trimming removed 3 bases from V and 0 bases from J, with 14 bases in between. Germline V gene sequence: CDR1 MGHDK, CDR2 SYGVNS. The CDR3 runs 16 residues. The CDR3, as DNA: TGTGCCAGCAGTGACCTACGGGGGGAGTTGAACACTGAAGCTTTCTTT. This gives the protein CASSDLRGELNTEAFF.

The chain employs TRBV6-1 and TRBJ2-1; 8 bases line up with TRBD2. V lost 6 bases and J lost 5; bases outside the gene matches: 6. Per germline, CDR1 MNHNS and CDR2 SASEGT. The CDR3 has 14 amino acids. The CDR3 sequence is CASRIGLANNEQFF. In DNA form, the CDR3 reads TGTGCCAGCAGGATCGGACTAGCCAACAATGAGCAGTTCTTC.

The CDR3 region is CASSRRATGELFF. In nucleotides, the CDR3 is TGTGCCAGCAGCCGCAGGGCCACCGGGGAGCTGTTTTTT. This chain links TRBV7-6 with TRBJ2-2; perhaps TRBD1 as D (5 bases). CDR3 length: 13 residues. The V end was cut by 5 bases, the J end by 4 bases, with 8 bases between. From germline, CDR1 is SGHVS and CDR2 FNYEAQ.

V and J are TRBV5-1 and TRBJ1-1; D is undetermined. Trimming left V 3 bases short and J 0 bases short, with 6 bases between. The CDR3 totals 13 residues. The germline V gene has CDR1 SGHRS and CDR2 YFSETQ. DNA of the CDR3: TGCGCCAGCAGCTCCCGAGTGAACACTGAAGCTTTCTTT. Amino acids: CASSSRVNTEAFF.

The rearrangement links TRBV5-1 to TRBJ2-5; 12 bases agree with TRBD2. CDR1 and CDR2 (germline): SGHRS, YFSETQ. After removal of 1 base from V and 9 bases from J, the junction contained 10 bases not matched to a gene. The CDR3 consists of 16 residues. The CDR3: CASSLITSGGHEAQYF. CDR3 in DNA: TGCGCCAGCAGCTTGATTACTAGCGGGGGGCATGAGGCCCAGTACTTC.

The gene calls are TRBV10-3 and TRBJ1-5; D not certain. The CDR3 extends over 14 amino acids. CDR1 is ENHRY and CDR2 is SYGVKD in the germline V gene. The ends were cut back, 0 bases at V and 3 bases at J, with 6 bases in the middle. The CDR3 sequence: CAISESADNQPQHF. For the CDR3, the DNA is TGTGCCATCAGTGAGTCGGCAGACAATCAGCCCCAGCATTTT.

CDR3 bases: TGTGCCAGCAGCTCAGCGGGGGACAGATACACTGAAGCTTTCTTT. It encodes CASSSAGDRYTEAFF. The chain has TRBV7-9 and TRBJ1-1, with 7 nucleotides matching TRBD1. There are 15 residues in the CDR3. V gave up 4 bases and J gave up 3 bases; unmatched junction bases: 8. CDR1 and CDR2 (germline): SEHNR, FQNEAQ (reference sequence).

The V call is TRBV10-2, the J call TRBJ1-2, with D maybe TRBD1 (5 bases). The CDR3 is 14 amino acids. With 9 bases removed from V and 0 bases from J, the gap between germline ends came to 14 bases. Per the germline V gene, CDR1 is WSHSY and CDR2 is SAAADI. CDR3 loop: CARHLDRSNYGYTF. The CDR3 region has the DNA TGCGCCAGGCATTTAGACAGATCTAACTATGGCTACACCTTC.

The chain links TRBV14 to TRBJ2-1, with 8 nucleotides matching TRBD1. The germline gives CDR1 SGHDN, CDR2 FVKESK. This CDR3 comprises 19 residues. V shed 0 bases and J 2 bases; nucleotides not matched to a gene: 12. CDR3 loop: CASSQERFSGTGAYNEQFF. The CDR3 DNA sequence: TGTGCCAGCAGCCAAGAGCGTTTCTCCGGGACAGGAGCCTACAATGAGCAGTTCTTC.

V usage is TRBV21-1 and J usage is TRBJ1-2; the D call TRBD1 from the table was never checked on the DNA. TRBV21-1 has pseudogene status. This CDR3 spans 15 amino acids. The CDR3, as DNA: TGTGCCAGCAGCAAAGGAAGTACAGGAAACTATGGCTACACCTTC. Amino acid sequence: CASSKGSTGNYGYTF.

The chain combines TRBV7-9 with TRBJ2-2; 8 nucleotides agree with TRBD1. Germline V lookup: CDR1 SEHNR, CDR2 FQNEAQ (reference sequence). CDR3 length: 15 residues. J lost 0 bases, V lost 4 bases, and 1 base had no gene match. The CDR3, as DNA: TGTGCCAGCAGCTCGACAGGGGCGAACACCGGGGAGCTGTTTTTT. Residues: CASSSTGANTGELFF.

This rearrangement joins TRBV30 to TRBJ1-5, with TRBD1 matching 9 bases. Germline CDR1 and CDR2: GTSNPN and SVGIG (reference sequence). There are 13 residues in the CDR3. The V gene end was trimmed by 5 bases and the J gene end by 6 bases; junction bases not matched to a gene: 5. CDR3 coding DNA: TGTGCCTGGGGCGGGACAGGGATTCAGCCCCAGCATTTT. Amino acid sequence: CAWGGTGIQPQHF.

This chain uses TRBV7-9 with TRBJ1-1, with D tentatively TRBD1 (5 bases). This CDR3 is 15 amino acids long. Germline-derived CDR1 and CDR2 are SEHNR and FQNEAQ (reference sequence). V lost 4 bases to trimming and J lost 1 base, with 13 bases between them. The chain's CDR3 is CASSSQGLPNTEAFF. The CDR3 bases are TGTGCCAGCAGCTCCCAGGGCTTGCCGAACACTGAAGCTTTCTTT.

The chain combines TRBV11-3 with TRBJ2-1, with 9 nucleotides matching TRBD2. Germline V gene lookup returns CDR1 SGHNT and CDR2 YENEEA. CDR3 length equals 16 residues. V dropped 5 bases and J dropped 5; count of bases not matched to a gene: 10. CDR3 sequence: CASSGGLAGTHNEQFF. For the CDR3, the DNA is TGTGCCAGCAGCGGGGGCCTAGCGGGGACCCACAATGAGCAGTTCTTC. The full variable domain, in which reference TRBV11-3 and TRBJ2-1 provide the parts outside the CDR3, is EAGVVQSPRYKIIEKKQPVAFWCNPISGHNTLYWYLQNLGQGPELLIRYENEEAVDDSQLPKDRFSAERLKGVDSTLKIQPAELGDSAVYLCASSGGLAGTHNEQFFGPGTRLTVL.

The CDR3 loop is CASSGGRANEQFF. CDR3 in DNA: TGCGCCAGCAGTGGTGGGAGGGCCAATGAGCAGTTCTTC. The chain links TRBV10-2 to TRBJ2-1; 7 nucleotides match TRBD2. The CDR3 totals 13 residues. CDR1 is WSHSY, CDR2 SAAADI, per germline. The junction had 3 bases not matched to a gene; V was cut back by 4 bases and J by 6 bases.

The V gene is TRBV9, the J gene TRBJ2-5, with TRBD2 matching 7 bases. The CDR3 sequence is 16 residues long. V lost 4 bases, J lost 0 bases, and 9 bases stayed unmatched. From germline, CDR1 is SGDLS and CDR2 YYNGEE. Written as DNA, the CDR3 is TGTGCCAGCAGCACAGAGGCGGGAGCATACCAAGAGACCCAGTACTTC. Translating it yields CASSTEAGAYQETQYF.

This chain joins TRBV27 and TRBJ1-4; TRBD1 is a possible D gene (5 bases). The germline V gene encodes CDR1 MNHEY and CDR2 SMNVEV (reference sequence). V lost 3 bases and J lost 10, with 9 bases in between. CDR3 length: 12 residues. The CDR3 nucleotides are TGTGCCAGCAGTTTGGAGGGGAGAAAACTGTTTTTT. Translation: CASSLEGRKLFF.

The chain uses TRBV5-8 and TRBJ1-2; possible D gene TRBD1, 5 bases. Germline CDR1 reads SGHTS; CDR2 reads YDEGEE. V shed 0 bases and J shed 7 bases, with 16 bases lying between them. The CDR3 has 15 amino acids. Here the CDR3 DNA reads TGTGCCAGCAGCTTGGAAGCAGGGCCGTTGAGTGGCTACACCTTC. Residues: CASSLEAGPLSGYTF. Based on the CDR3 plus reference TRBV5-8 and TRBJ1-2, the full variable domain is EAGVTQSPTHLIKTRGQQATLRCSPISGHTSVYWYQQALGLGLQFLLWYDEGEERNRGNFPPRFSGRQFPNYSSELNVNALELEDSALYLCASSLEAGPLSGYTFGSGTRLTVV.

The V and J genes are TRBV7-6 and TRBJ2-3; 7 bases are a match to TRBD2. The CDR3 covers 15 residues. Germline V gene data show CDR1 as SGHVS and CDR2 as FNYEAQ. Trimming at V came to 0 bases and at J to 6 bases, leaving 6 bases not matched to a gene. CDR3 bases: TGTGCCAGCAGCTTAGCGGGAGGGCAAATGGATACGCAGTATTTT. Translation gives CASSLAGGQMDTQYF.

On this clone: The identical CDR3 is also encoded by other nucleotide sequences in the sample. The chain uses TRBV5-1 and TRBJ1-4; possible D gene TRBD1, 5 bases. The V end lost 1 base, the J end lost 5 bases, and 9 bases lay between the germline ends. The germline V gene has CDR1 SGHRS and CDR2 YFSETQ. The CDR3 runs to 14 residues. CDR3 coding DNA: TGCGCCAGCAGCTTGCGTCAGGGAAATGAAAAACTGTTTTTT. This gives the protein CASSLRQGNEKLFF.

The V call is TRBV4-1, the J call TRBJ1-3; D is uncertain. The CDR3 consists of 18 residues. Trimming left V 3 bases short and J 4 bases short, with 22 bases between. Germline V gene data show CDR1 as MGHRA and CDR2 as YSYEKL. CDR3 nucleotide sequence: TGCGCCAGCAGCCACCCCCTCCCCGGTCAGACCAGGGGAAACACCATATATTTT. Translated, it gives CASSHPLPGQTRGNTIYF.

The chain joins TRBV7-9 to TRBJ2-2; D unclear. Looked up from germline, CDR1 is SEHNR and CDR2 is FQNEAQ (reference sequence). The CDR3 covers 17 residues. The ends were cut back, 2 bases at V and 0 bases at J, with 13 bases in the middle. The CDR3, as DNA: TGTGCCAGCAGCTTAAAATGGCAGGCACCGAACACCGGGGAGCTGTTTTTT. Its protein product is CASSLKWQAPNTGELFF.